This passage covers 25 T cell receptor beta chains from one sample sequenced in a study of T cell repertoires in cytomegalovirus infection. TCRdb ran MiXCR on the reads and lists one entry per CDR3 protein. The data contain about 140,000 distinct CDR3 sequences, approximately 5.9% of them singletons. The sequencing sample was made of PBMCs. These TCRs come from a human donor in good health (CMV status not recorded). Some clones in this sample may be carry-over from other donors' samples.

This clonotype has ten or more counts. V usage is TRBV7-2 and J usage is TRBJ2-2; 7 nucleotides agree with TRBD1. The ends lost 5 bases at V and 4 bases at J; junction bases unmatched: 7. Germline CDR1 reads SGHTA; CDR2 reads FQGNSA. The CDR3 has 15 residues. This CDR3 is CASSRDSPSTGELFF. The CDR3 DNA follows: TGTGCCAGCAGCCGGGACAGCCCTAGCACCGGGGAGCTGTTTTTT.

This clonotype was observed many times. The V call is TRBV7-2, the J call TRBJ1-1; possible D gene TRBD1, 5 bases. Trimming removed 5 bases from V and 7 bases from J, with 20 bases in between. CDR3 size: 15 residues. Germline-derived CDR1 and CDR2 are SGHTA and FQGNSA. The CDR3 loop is CASSLEGRKVNEAFF. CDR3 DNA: TGTGCCAGCAGCCTAGAGGGACGGAAAGTTAATGAAGCTTTCTTT.

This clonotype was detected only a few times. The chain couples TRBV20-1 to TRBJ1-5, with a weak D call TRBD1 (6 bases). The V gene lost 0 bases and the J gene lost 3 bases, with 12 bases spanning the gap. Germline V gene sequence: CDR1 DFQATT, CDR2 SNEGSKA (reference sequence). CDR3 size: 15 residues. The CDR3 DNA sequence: TGCAGTGCTAGAGATCCGGGGGCAGCCAATCAGCCCCAGCATTTT. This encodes CSARDPGAANQPQHF.

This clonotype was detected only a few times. The CDR3 sequence: CASSEERGGYNEQFF. In DNA form, the CDR3 reads TGTGCCAGCAGTGAAGAGCGGGGGGGTTACAATGAGCAGTTCTTC. V usage is TRBV2 and J usage is TRBJ2-1, with 10 bases lining up with TRBD2. The CDR3 runs to 15 residues. CDR1 and CDR2 (germline): SNHLY, FYNNEI. Germline trimming cut 1 base from V and 4 bases from J; bases unmatched to any gene: 1.

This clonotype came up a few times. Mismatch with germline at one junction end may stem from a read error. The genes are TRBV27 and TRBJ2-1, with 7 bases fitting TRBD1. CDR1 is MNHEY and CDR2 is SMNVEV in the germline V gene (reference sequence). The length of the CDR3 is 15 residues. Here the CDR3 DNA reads TGTGCCAGCAGTGATACAGGGGTCCGCTACGATGAGCAGTTCTTC. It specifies CASSDTGVRYDEQFF.

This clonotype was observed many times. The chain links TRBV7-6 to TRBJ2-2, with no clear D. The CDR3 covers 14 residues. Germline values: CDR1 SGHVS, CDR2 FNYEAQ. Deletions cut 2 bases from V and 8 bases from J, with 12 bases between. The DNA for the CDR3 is TGTGCCAGCAGCTTAAATCCGAAACAGGGGGAGCTGTTTTTT. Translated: CASSLNPKQGELFF.

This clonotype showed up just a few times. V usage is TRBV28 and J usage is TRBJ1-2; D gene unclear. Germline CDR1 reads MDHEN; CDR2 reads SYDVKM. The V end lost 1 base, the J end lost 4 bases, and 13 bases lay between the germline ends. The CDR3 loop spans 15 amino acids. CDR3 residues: CASSLSGEQLYGYTF. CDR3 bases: TGTGCCAGCAGTTTATCTGGGGAACAGCTCTATGGCTACACCTTC.

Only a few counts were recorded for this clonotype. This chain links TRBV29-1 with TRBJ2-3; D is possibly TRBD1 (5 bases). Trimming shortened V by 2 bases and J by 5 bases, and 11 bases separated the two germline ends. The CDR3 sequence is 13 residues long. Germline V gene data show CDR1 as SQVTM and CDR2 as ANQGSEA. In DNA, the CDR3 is TGCAGCGTTGAATTAGGGGTGGGAGATACGCAGTATTTT. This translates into CSVELGVGDTQYF.

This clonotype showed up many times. CDR3 in amino acids: CASSYTGAANYGYTF. CDR3 nucleotides: TGTGCCAGCAGTTATACAGGCGCAGCTAACTATGGCTACACCTTC. This chain connects TRBV6-6 to TRBJ1-2, with a weak D call TRBD1 (5 bases). CDR3 size: 15 residues. V was cut by 3 bases and J by 0 bases, with 11 bases left in between. CDR1 is MNHNY, CDR2 SVGAGI, per germline (reference sequence).

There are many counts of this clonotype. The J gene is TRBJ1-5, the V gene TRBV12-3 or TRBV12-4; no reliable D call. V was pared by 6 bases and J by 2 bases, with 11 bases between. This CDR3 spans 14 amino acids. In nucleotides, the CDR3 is TGTGCCAGCAGCCGCCGAGGCGGCAATCAGCCCCAGCATTTT. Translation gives CASSRRGGNQPQHF.

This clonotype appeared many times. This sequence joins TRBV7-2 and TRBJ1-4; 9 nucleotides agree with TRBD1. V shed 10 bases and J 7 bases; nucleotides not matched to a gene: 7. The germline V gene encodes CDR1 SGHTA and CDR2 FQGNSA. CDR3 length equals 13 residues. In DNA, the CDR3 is TGTGCCACCCGACAGGGGGGGGCTGAAAAACTGTTTTTT. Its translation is CATRQGGAEKLFF.

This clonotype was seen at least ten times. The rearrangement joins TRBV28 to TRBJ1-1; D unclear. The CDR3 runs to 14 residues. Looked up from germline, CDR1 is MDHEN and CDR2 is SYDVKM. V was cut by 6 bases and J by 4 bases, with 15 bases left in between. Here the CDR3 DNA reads TGTGCCAGCAGCCTACCTGGGATGGGCACTGAAGCTTTCTTT. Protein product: CASSLPGMGTEAFF. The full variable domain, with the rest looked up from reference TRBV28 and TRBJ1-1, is DVKVTQSSRYLVKRTGEKVFLECVQDMDHENMFWYRQDPGLGLRLIYFSYDVKMKEKGDIPEGYSVSREKKERFSLILESASTNQTSMYLCASSLPGMGTEAFFGQGTRLTVV.

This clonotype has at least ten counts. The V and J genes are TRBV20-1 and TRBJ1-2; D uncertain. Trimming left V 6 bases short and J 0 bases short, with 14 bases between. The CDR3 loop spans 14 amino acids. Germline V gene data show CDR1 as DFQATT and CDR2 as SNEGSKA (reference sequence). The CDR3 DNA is TGCAGTGCCCCTACGGCAGGTACTAACTATGGCTACACCTTC. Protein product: CSAPTAGTNYGYTF.

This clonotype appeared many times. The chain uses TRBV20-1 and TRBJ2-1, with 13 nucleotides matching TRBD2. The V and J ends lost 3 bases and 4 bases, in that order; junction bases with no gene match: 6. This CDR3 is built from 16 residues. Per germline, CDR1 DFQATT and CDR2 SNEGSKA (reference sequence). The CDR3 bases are TGCAGTGCTAGGGGTCGACTAGCGGGGGGATACAATGAGCAGTTCTTC. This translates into CSARGRLAGGYNEQFF.

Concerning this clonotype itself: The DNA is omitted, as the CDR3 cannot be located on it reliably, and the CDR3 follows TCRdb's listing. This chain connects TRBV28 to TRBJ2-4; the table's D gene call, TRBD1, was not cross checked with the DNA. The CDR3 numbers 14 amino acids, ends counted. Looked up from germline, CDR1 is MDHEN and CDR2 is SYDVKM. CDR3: CASSSSDRSDIQYF.

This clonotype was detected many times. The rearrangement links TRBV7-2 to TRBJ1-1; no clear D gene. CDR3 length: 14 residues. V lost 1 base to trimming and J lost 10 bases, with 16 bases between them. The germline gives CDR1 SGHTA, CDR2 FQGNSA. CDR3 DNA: TGTGCCAGCAGCTTAGAGGATGGACCAGGAAGAGCTTTCTTT. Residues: CASSLEDGPGRAFF.

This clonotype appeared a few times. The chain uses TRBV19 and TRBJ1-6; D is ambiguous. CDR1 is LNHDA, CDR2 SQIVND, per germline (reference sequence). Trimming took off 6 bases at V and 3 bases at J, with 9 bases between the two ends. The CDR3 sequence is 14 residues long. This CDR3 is CASRPQGYNSPLHF. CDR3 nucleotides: TGTGCCAGTAGACCACAAGGCTATAATTCACCCCTCCACTTT.

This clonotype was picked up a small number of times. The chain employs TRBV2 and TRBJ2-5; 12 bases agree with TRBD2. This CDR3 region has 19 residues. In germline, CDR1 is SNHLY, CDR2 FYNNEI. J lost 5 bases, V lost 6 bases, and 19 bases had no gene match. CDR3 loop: CASRRGPRLAGEFTETQYF. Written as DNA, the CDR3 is TGTGCCAGCAGAAGAGGACCGAGACTAGCGGGGGAATTCACGGAGACCCAGTACTTC.

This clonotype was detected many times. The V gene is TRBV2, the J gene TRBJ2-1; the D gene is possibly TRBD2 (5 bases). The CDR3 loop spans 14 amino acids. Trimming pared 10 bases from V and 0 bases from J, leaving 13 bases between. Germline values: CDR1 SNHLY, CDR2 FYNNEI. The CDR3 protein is CANVTGSSYNEQFF. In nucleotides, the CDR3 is TGTGCCAACGTGACTGGGAGCTCCTACAATGAGCAGTTCTTC.

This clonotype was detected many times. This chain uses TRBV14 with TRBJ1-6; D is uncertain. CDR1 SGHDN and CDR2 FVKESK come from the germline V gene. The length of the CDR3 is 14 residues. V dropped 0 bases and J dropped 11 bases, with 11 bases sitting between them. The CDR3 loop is CASSQDPGYAPLHF. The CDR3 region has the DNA TGTGCCAGCAGCCAAGATCCCGGGTATGCACCCCTCCACTTT.

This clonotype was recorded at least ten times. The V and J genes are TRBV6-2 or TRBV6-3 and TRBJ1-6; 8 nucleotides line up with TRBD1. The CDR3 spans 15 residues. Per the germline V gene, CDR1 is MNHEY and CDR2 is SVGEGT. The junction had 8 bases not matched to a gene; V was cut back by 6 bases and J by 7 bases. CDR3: CASRGVTGANSPLHF. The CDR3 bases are TGTGCCAGCAGGGGTGTGACAGGGGCAAATTCACCCCTCCACTTT.

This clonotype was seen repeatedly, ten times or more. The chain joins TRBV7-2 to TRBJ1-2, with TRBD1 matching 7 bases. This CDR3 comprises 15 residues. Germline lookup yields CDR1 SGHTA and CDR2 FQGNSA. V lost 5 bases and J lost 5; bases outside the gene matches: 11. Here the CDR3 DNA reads TGTGCCAGCAGCCCAGGGGGGGGGGCACGTTATGGCTACACCTTC. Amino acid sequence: CASSPGGGARYGYTF.

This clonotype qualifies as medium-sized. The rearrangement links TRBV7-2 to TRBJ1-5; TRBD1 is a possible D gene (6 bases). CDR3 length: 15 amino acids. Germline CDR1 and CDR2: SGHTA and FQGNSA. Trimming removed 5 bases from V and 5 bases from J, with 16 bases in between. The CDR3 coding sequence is TGTGCCAGCAGCCGGGAGGGGGGAAGAGATCAGCCCCAGCATTTT. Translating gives CASSREGGRDQPQHF.

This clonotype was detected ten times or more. The chain's CDR3 is CASSLATGGKETQYF. CDR3 DNA: TGTGCCAGCAGCTTAGCGACAGGGGGCAAAGAGACCCAGTACTTC. The chain links TRBV7-2 to TRBJ2-5, with 10 positions matching TRBD1. Per germline, CDR1 SGHTA and CDR2 FQGNSA. V lost 0 bases and J lost 3; bases outside the gene matches: 1. The CDR3 has 15 residues.

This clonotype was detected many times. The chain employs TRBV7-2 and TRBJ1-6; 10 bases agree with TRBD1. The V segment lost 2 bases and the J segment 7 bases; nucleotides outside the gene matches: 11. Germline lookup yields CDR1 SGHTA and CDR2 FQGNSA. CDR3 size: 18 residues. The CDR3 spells CASSLSAGPGQGNSPLHF. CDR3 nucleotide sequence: TGTGCCAGCAGCTTATCGGCCGGACCGGGACAGGGGAATTCACCCCTCCACTTT.